This T cell receptor beta chain was profiled in a study of shared clonotypes between healthy human individuals. Findings and limits, study-wide: Relative to their counterparts shared across all four donors, non-shared clonotypes exhibited diminished generation probabilities.

Comments on this clone: Its matching antigen is unknown.

Trimming took 5 bases from V and 5 from J; bases not matched to a gene: 4. This CDR3 comprises 14 residues. Germline loops: CDR1 SGHRS, CDR2 YFSETQ. The assay was carried out at the deep level. Each PCR replicate from the sorted subsets contained about 210 ng DNA, which is about 31,000 T cell genomes. Method: immunoSEQ multiplex PCR; TCRdb's copy keeps in-frame clones and lacks some. Found here are 1.6 million or so clones, roughly 96% of them singletons; the top ten hold more than 0.9%. The sample consisted of naive CD4+ T cells sorted from blood. The subset here: CD45RA+ positively selected. The sequence derives from a man younger than 45 in good health. The rearrangement links TRBV5-1 to TRBJ1-1; 12 bases are a match to TRBD1. CDR3 DNA: TGCGCCAGCAGGGGACAGGGGGCTGAAACTGAAGCTTTCTTT. Protein: CASRGQGAETEAFF.